These T cell receptor beta chains were read from a single sample in a study of response to subunit inactivated influenza vaccine. TCRdb independently ran MiXCR on the RT-PCR reads; one entry per CDR3 protein. The data contain 610,000 or so distinct CDR3 sequences, 12% to 15% of them singletons. The specimen was PBMCs from blood, collected roughly 12 days after vaccination. The receptors here all came from a man aged 45 to 65 who received an inactivated influenza vaccine. CDR3s include the opening cysteine and the closing phenylalanine or tryptophan. The order of the fields is D gene, V gene, clone size, J gene, CDR3 DNA, CDR3 protein. D genes are given only for firm matches. Size is omitted from some rows. Given values are once, few, many or a class for expanded clones.

-	TRBV29-1	-	TRBJ2-2	TGCAGCGTTCTCTTCCGACACGCGAACACCGGGGAGCTGTTTTTT	CSVLFRHANTGELFF
-	TRBV3-1	-	TRBJ2-7	TGTGCCAGCAGCCAAGTCGGGGGCGCGGGTTACGAGCAGTACTTC	CASSQVGGAGYEQYF
-	TRBV5-6	-	TRBJ2-1	TGTGCCAGCAGCTTGGGGTCAGGGGTTGAGCAGTTCTTC	CASSLGSGVEQFF
TRBD2	TRBV5-1	few	TRBJ2-1	TGCGCCAGCAGCTTGAGGGTAGCGGGAGGGAGCTCCTACAATGAGCAGTTCTTC	CASSLRVAGGSSYNEQFF
TRBD1	TRBV7-9	-	TRBJ1-4	TGTGCCAGCAGCTTAGGTGACAGGGTGAAACTGTTTTTT	CASSLGDRVKLFF
TRBD1	TRBV12-3/TRBV12-4	many	TRBJ2-2	TGTGCCGTCCGGGACAGGGGGCGAGGCGGGGAGCTGTTTTTT	CAVRDRGRGGELFF
TRBD1	TRBV15	-	TRBJ2-5	TGTGCCACCAGCAGCGACAGGGGGCGAAGGGAGACCCAGTACTTC	CATSSDRGRRETQYF
TRBD1	TRBV4-1	-	TRBJ1-2	TGCGCCAGCAGCCAACCGGGACAGGGGGGCGACTATGGCTACACCTTC	CASSQPGQGGDYGYTF
TRBD2	TRBV3-1	-	TRBJ2-7	TGTGCCAGCAGCCGGGAGGGACTAAGCTCCTACGAGCAGTACTTC	CASSREGLSSYEQYF
-	TRBV4-1	-	TRBJ1-1	TGCGCCAGCAGCCAAGAGATCGACAGGAAATACATGAACACTGAAGCTTTCTTT	CASSQEIDRKYMNTEAFF
TRBD2	TRBV7-2	-	TRBJ2-3	TGTGCCAGCAGCATGAGACTAGCGGGAGGGATAGATACGCAGTATTTT	CASSMRLAGGIDTQYF
TRBD2	TRBV25-1	-	TRBJ2-3	TGTGCCAGCAGCACCCCAGCGGGGGTCACAGATACGCAGTATTTT	CASSTPAGVTDTQYF
TRBD1	TRBV6-1	many	TRBJ1-5	TGTGCCAGCAGTCTTGGACAGGCTCAGCCCCAGCATTTT	CASSLGQAQPQHF
-	TRBV28	-	TRBJ1-1	TGTGCCAGCAGTTTAACTCTCCAGCAGAACACTGAAGCTTTCTTT	CASSLTLQQNTEAFF
-	TRBV20-1	-	TRBJ1-5	TGCAGTGCTAGTGGGGAGGGGAGATCCCTTTCTAGCACAGATACGCAGCATTTT	CSASGEGRSLSSTDTQHF
-	TRBV18	few	TRBJ2-7	TGTGCCAGCTCACCACCGACGGGGACCCACGAGCAGTACTTC	CASSPPTGTHEQYF
-	TRBV5-5	few	TRBJ1-5	TGTGCCAGCAGCGAAGACCTCAATCAGCCCCAGCATTTT	CASSEDLNQPQHF
-	TRBV7-2	few	TRBJ1-2	TGTGCCAGCAGCGCGGACGGCTACTATGGCTACACCTTC	CASSADGYYGYTF
-	TRBV18	once	TRBJ2-5	TGTGCCAGCTCACAGGGAGCTGTTGAGACCCAGTACTTC	CASSQGAVETQYF
TRBD2	TRBV3-1	few	TRBJ2-3	TGTGCCAGCAGCCAAGGCGGGAGAACAGATACGCAGTATTTT	CASSQGGRTDTQYF
TRBD2	TRBV6-1	-	TRBJ2-3	TGTGCCAGCAGCAGGACTAGTGGGAGGAAAACAGATACGCAGTATTTT	CASSRTSGRKTDTQYF
-	TRBV11-2	many	TRBJ2-5	TGTGCCAGCAGCTTAGTTTGGCATAAAGAGACCCAGTACTTC	CASSLVWHKETQYF
TRBD2	TRBV7-8	once	TRBJ2-1	TGTGCCAGCAGCGCAACCGGGACTAGCTCGTACAATGAGCAGTTCTTC	CASSATGTSSYNEQFF
TRBD1	TRBV6-1	few	TRBJ1-5	TGTGCCAGCAGACAGGGGATAATGGCTCAGCCCCAGCATTTT	CASRQGIMAQPQHF
-	TRBV4-1	-	TRBJ1-1	TGCGCCAGCAGCCAAGTCCACTCATCGGAAACTGAAGCTCTCTTT	CASSQVHSSETEALF
-	TRBV6-1	-	TRBJ2-1	TGTGCCAGCAGTACCACCCAACTTTACAATGAGCAGTTCTTC	CASSTTQLYNEQFF
-	TRBV6-2/TRBV6-3	-	TRBJ2-1	TGTGCCAGCATTCTCGGGGGAGACACCTACAATGAGCAGTTCTTC	CASILGGDTYNEQFF
-	TRBV29-1	few	TRBJ2-1	TGCAGCGTTGAAGACGTGGGATTATACAATGAGCAGTTCTTC	CSVEDVGLYNEQFF
-	TRBV5-1	few	TRBJ2-5	TGCGCCAGCAGCTCGAATGATCCGGGTGAGACCCAGTACTTC	CASSSNDPGETQYF